The following is a T cell receptor beta chain sequence with its context. There is no known antigen for this receptor. This entry comes from a study of T cell clusters in autoimmune cytopenias (dated by TCRdb to about 2019). A note on the overall study: A median TRB sequencing depth of 50,000 to 60,000 reads per sample was reached, and a median of roughly 2,500 distinct TRB clonotypes per sample was obtained. Alongside healthy, CLL and autoimmune hepatitis controls, autoimmune cytopenia patients had their peripheral blood TRB and IGH repertoires sequenced at active disease and again during treatment follow-up. The study aimed to test whether autoimmune cytopenia patients carry a disease-specific immune repertoire signature usable as a blood-based biomarker.

Multiplex PCR with a touch-down protocol amplified TRB rearrangements, with the TRB-A and TRB-B primer pools combined in a single tube. Two consecutive PCR reactions with Phusion HS II polymerase added Illumina adapters and sample indices to the amplicons. After gel purification with the NucleoSpin Gel and PCR Clean-up kit, the amplicons were quantified by Qubit and checked for quality on an Agilent 2100 Bioanalyzer. Sequencing of the libraries was performed on an Illumina MiSeq with 600-cycle, single-indexed, paired-end runs. The source study handled its data this way. MiXCR version 2.1.12, together with the default MiXCR reference library, was used to align and assemble the TRB reads. A clone was defined by each unique CDR3 nucleotide sequence, and analysis was restricted to productive sequences with at least two reads. Repertoire diversity was assessed by alpha-parameterized diversity profiles (alpha 0 to 5), including Shannon (alpha 1) and Simpson (alpha 2) indices, computed with an R script. Combinatorial TRB VJ usage was computed with the tcR package and compared between cohorts by principal component analysis with ade4. Using GLIPH, TCRbeta CDR3s were clustered on pairs of cohorts matched for age and read depth, and a Wilcoxon test was used to compare cluster frequencies. Each CDR3 protein sequence appears as one entry after TCRdb reprocessed the reads, and no DNA is included. For this entry, the V and J calls and clone size follow TCRdb and not the study's own pipeline. The record for this sample contains some 8,000 distinct CDR3 sequences. The top ten hold around 23% of the sample.

Results and caveats for the whole study, not just this receptor: Shifts in the TRB repertoire, including less even repertoires in secondary cytopenia and CLL, were mostly a reflection of lymphoma bias and not of autoimmunity. Healthy donors showed approximately 3.3-fold more exclusive TRB clusters than active autoimmune hepatitis patients, consistent with an autoimmunity-wide signature. The T cell clusters were defined only in silico, and the functional role of the clusters still needed to be validated experimentally. The GLIPH analysis suggested a lack of physiological T cell clusters in primary autoimmune cytopenia patients, since approximately 50 clusters were exclusive to healthy donors whereas some 18 were exclusive to patients. In the comparison of secondary cytopenia with CLL, no cluster-lack signature showed up, apparently because the dominant lymphoma-associated repertoire masked the signature.

TRB amplification used approximately 230 ng of peripheral blood genomic DNA, some 38,000 genome equivalents, per sample. From its cysteine to its phenylalanine, the CDR3 spans 15 amino acids. DNA was not recorded. The germline V gene supplies CDR1 KGHSH and CDR2 LQKENI. Recombination connected TRBV18 to TRBJ2-5; the TCRdb call, TRBD1, lacks DNA for checking. Sequencing used peripheral blood. The receptor was isolated from a human donor with an autoimmune cytopenia or autoimmune hepatitis (not recorded which). The CDR3 loop reads CASSPFFQGLETQYF. This CDR3, with the reference TRBV18 and TRBJ2-5 proteins standing in past its ends, gives the full variable domain NAGVMQNPRHLVRRRGQEARLRCSPMKGHSHVYWYRQLPEEGLKFMVYLQKENIIDESGMPKERFSAEFPKEGPSILRIQQVVRGDSAAYFCASSPFFQGLETQYFGPGTRLLVL.